This TCR beta chain was documented in a study of identical twins. The V gene's germline CDR1 is MDHEN and CDR2 SYDVKM. This CDR3 comprises 13 residues. Trimming pared 4 bases from V and 4 bases from J, leaving 10 bases between. For this clonotype: Its antigen is unidentified.

Study-level results: Twins' surplus sharing was weaker for beta out-of-frame sequences.

TCRdb reprocessed the 5' RACE reads with MiXCR, giving one entry per CDR3 protein. The table lists about 200,000 distinct CDR3 sequences, around 10% of them singletons. Sequencing used memory (CD45RO+) T cells sorted from blood. The chain employs TRBV28 and TRBJ1-2; the D is unclear. This receptor was taken from a woman in her late teens or twenties in good health. In DNA, the CDR3 is TGTGCCAGCAGTTACGGGTCGGCCTATGGCTACACCTTC. Translating it yields CASSYGSAYGYTF.